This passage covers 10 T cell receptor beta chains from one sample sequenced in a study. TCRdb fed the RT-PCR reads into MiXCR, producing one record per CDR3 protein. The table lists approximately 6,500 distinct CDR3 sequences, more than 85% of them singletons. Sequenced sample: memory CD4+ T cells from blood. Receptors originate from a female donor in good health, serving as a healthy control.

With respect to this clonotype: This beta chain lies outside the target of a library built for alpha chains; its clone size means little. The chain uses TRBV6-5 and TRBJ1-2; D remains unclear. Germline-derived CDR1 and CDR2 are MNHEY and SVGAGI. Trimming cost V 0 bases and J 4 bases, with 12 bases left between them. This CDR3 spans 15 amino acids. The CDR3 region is CASSYSTTPLYGYTF. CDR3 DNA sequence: TGTGCCAGCAGTTACTCGACGACACCTCTCTATGGCTACACCTTC.

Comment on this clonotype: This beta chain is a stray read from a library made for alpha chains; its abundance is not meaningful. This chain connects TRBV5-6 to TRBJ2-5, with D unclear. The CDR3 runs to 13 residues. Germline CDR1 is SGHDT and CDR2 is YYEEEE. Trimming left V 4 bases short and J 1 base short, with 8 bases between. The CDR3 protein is CASSRPGQETQYF. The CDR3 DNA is TGTGCCAGCAGCCGACCGGGCCAAGAGACCCAGTACTTC.

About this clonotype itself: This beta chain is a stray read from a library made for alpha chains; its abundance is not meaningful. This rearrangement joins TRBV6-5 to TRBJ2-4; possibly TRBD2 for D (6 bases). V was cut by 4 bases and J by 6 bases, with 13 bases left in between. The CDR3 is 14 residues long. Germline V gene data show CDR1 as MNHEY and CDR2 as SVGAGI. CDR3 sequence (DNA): TGTGCCAGCAGTTGGAGGGCTAGCCTAAACATTCAGTACTTC. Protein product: CASSWRASLNIQYF.

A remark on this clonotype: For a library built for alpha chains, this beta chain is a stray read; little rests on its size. CDR3 sequence (DNA): TGCAGTGCCACATCTCGCGGCGGGTCTAGCACAGATACGCAGTATTTT. Translated, it gives CSATSRGGSSTDTQYF. The V call is TRBV20-1, the J call TRBJ2-3, with D perhaps TRBD2 (5 bases). With 6 bases removed from V and 0 bases from J, the gap between germline ends came to 19 bases. There are 16 residues in the CDR3. Germline V gene lookup returns CDR1 DFQATT and CDR2 SNEGSKA (reference sequence).

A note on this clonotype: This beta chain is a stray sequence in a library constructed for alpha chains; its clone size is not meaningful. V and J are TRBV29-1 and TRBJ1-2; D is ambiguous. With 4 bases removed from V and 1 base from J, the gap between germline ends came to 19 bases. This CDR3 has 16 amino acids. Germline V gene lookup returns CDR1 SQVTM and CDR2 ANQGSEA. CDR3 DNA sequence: TGCAGCGTTGGAGGAGGGCATAAGTCTGATAACTATGGCTACACCTTC. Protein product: CSVGGGHKSDNYGYTF.

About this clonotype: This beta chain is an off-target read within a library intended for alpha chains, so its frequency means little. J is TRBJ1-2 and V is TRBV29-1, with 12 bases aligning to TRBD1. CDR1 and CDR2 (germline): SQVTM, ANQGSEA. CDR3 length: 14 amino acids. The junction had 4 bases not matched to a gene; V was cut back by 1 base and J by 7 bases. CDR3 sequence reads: CSVEVGQGAGGYTF. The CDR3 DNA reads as TGCAGCGTTGAAGTGGGACAGGGGGCGGGTGGCTACACCTTC. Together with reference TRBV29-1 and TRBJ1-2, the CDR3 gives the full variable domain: SAVISQKPSRDICQRGTSLTIQCQVDSQVTMMFWYRQQPGQSLTLIATANQGSEATYESGFVIDKFPISRPNLTFSTLTVSNMSPEDSSIYLCSVEVGQGAGGYTFGSGTRLTVV.

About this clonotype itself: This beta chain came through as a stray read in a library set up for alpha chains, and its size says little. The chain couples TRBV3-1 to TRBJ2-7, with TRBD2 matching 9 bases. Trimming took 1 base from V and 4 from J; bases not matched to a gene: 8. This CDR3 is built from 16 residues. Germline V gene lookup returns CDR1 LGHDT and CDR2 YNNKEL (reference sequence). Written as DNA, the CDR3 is TGTGCCAGCAGCCAAGGACGCCCCCTAGCGGGATACGAGCAGTACTTC. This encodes CASSQGRPLAGYEQYF.

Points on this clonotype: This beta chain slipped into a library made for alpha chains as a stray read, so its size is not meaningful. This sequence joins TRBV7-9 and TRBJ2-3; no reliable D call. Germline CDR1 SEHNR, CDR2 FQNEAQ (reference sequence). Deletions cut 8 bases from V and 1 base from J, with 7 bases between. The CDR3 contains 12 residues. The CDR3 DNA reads TGTGCCAGCGGTCTAGGCACAGATACGCAGTATTTT. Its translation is CASGLGTDTQYF.

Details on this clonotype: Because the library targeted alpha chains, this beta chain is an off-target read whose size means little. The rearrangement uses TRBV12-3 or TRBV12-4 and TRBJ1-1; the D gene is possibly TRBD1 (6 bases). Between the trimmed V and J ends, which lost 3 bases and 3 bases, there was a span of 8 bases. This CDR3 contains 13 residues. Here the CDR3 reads CASSFGQYTEAFF. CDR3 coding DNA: TGTGCCAGCAGTTTCGGACAGTACACTGAAGCTTTCTTT.

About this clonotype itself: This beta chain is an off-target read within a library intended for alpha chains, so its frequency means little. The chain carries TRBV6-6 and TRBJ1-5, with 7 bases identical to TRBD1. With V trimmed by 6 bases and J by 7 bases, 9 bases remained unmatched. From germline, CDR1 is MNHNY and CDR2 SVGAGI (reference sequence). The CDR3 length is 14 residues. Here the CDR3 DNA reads TGTGCCAGCAGGCTCCGACAGGGTGGCCAGCCCCAGCATTTT. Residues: CASRLRQGGQPQHF.